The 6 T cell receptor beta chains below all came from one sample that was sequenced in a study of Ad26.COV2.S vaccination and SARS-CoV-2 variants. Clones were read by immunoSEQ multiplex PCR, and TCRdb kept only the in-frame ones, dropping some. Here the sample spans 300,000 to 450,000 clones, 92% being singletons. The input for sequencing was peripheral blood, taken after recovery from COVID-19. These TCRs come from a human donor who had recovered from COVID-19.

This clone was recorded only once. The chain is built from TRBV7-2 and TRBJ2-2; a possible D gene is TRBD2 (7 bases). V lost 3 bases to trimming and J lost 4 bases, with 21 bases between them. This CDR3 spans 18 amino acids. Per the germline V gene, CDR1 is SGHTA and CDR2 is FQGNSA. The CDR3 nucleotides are TGTGCCAGCAGCTTGGGGGGGCTAGTAGGTTCCAGCACCGGGGAGCTGTTTTTT. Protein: CASSLGGLVGSSTGELFF.

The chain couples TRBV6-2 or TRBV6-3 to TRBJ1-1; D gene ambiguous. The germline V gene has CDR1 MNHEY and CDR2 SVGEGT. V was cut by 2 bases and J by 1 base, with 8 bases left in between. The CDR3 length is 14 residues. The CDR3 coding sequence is TGTGCCAGCAGTTACAGCGGGAAGAACACTGAAGCTTTCTTT. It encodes CASSYSGKNTEAFF.

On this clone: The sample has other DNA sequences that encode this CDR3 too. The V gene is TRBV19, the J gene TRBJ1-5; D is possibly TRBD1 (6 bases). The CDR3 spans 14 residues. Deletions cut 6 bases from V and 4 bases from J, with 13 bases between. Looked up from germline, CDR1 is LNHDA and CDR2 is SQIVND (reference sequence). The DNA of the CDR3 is TGTGCCAGTAGCCCGGACAGAGATAATCAGCCCCAGCATTTT. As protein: CASSPDRDNQPQHF.

The CDR3 reads CASSQASRDSQAFF. The DNA of the CDR3 is TGCGCCAGCAGCCAAGCTAGCCGGGACAGTCAAGCTTTCTTT. The rearrangement links TRBV4-3 to TRBJ1-1; 7 nucleotides agree with TRBD1. Trimming took 1 base from V and 9 from J; bases not matched to a gene: 8. Germline V gene lookup returns CDR1 LGHNA and CDR2 YSLEER. The CDR3 sequence is 14 residues long.

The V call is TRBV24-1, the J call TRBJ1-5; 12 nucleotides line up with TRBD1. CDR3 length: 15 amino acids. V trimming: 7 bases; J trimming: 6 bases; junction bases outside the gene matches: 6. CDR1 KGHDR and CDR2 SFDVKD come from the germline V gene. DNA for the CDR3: TGTGCCACCAGCGCCGGGACAGGGGGCGGTCAGCCCCAGCATTTT. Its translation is CATSAGTGGGQPQHF.

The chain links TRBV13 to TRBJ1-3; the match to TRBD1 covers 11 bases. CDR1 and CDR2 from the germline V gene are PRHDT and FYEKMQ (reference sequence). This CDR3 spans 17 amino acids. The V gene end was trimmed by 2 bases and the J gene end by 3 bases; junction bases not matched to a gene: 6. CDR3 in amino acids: CASSLSWDRGYGNTIYF. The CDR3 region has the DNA TGTGCCAGCAGCTTATCCTGGGACAGGGGGTATGGAAACACCATATATTTT.